This TCR beta chain was recorded in a study of blood T cells in healthy people across ages. Overall study results and limits: Aged donors had fewer naive CD4+ cells and lower diversity than long-lived donors. Getting older went along with TCR beta diversity per million T cells dropping roughly linearly.

The CDR3 is 15 amino acids. V was clipped by 0 bases and J by 6 bases, with 11 bases between them. The germline gives CDR1 LGHNA, CDR2 YSLEER. Primers used in a second PCR of roughly 6 to 12 cycles were a sample-barcoded 5' primer and a J-beta primer mix. From the 5' RACE reads, TCRdb called clonotypes with MiXCR, one entry per CDR3 protein. The sample yields about 640,000 distinct CDR3 sequences, less than 35% seen once. Per sample, a minimum of 6 million PBMCs were isolated. This clonotype has at least ten counts. Its matching antigen is unknown. This chain uses TRBV4-3 with TRBJ1-4; the D gene is possibly TRBD1 (6 bases). This receptor was obtained from a woman aged 80 or older in good health. The sequenced sample was blood. The CDR3: CASSQDPGGHEKLFF. CDR3 coding DNA: TGCGCCAGCAGCCAAGATCCCGGGGGCCATGAAAAACTGTTTTTT.